Shown below are 17 T cell receptor beta chains from a single sample sequenced in a study of blood T cell repertoires in COVID-19. The table came from immunoSEQ multiplex PCR; TCRdb's copy has only in-frame clones and leaves some out. The repertoire holds 180,000 or so clones, with 80% to 90% as singletons. The source material was peripheral blood. These receptors originate from a man younger than 30 with active or convalescent COVID-19.

The CDR3, as DNA: TGTGCCAGCAGCTCGGGCAGGGGCTCTGGCTACACCTTC. It yields the protein CASSSGRGSGYTF. The chain recombines TRBV27 with TRBJ1-2, with D possibly being TRBD1 (6 bases). V was cut by 6 bases and J by 7 bases, with 15 bases left in between. The germline V gene has CDR1 MNHEY and CDR2 SMNVEV (reference sequence). CDR3 size: 13 residues.

This chain joins TRBV11-1 and TRBJ2-4; TRBD1 aligns across 8 bases. CDR3 length: 11 residues. The V gene end was trimmed by 3 bases and the J gene end by 16 bases; junction bases not matched to a gene: 5. CDR1 SGHAT and CDR2 FQDESV come from the germline V gene (reference sequence). In DNA, the CDR3 is TGTGCCAGCAGCTTCTTACAGGGGGGATACTTC. Amino acids: CASSFLQGGYF.

In its sample, this clone was seen once. V is TRBV13 and J is TRBJ1-4; 8 bases agree with TRBD1. Trimming took 8 bases from V and 6 from J; bases not matched to a gene: 8. CDR1 is PRHDT, CDR2 FYEKMQ, per germline (reference sequence). The length of the CDR3 is 14 residues. DNA of the CDR3: TGTGCCAGCGAAAACAGGGGGGACTATGAAAAACTGTTTTTT. Encoded protein: CASENRGDYEKLFF. The full variable domain, in which reference TRBV13 and TRBJ1-4 provide the parts outside the CDR3, is AAGVIQSPRHLIKEKRETATLKCYPIPRHDTVYWYQQGPGQDPQFLISFYEKMQSDKGSIPDRFSAQQFSDYHSELNMSSLELGDSALYFCASENRGDYEKLFFGSGTQLSVL.

This clone was seen a few times. The chain uses TRBV13 and TRBJ1-1; D is undetermined. There are 17 residues in the CDR3. Germline lookup yields CDR1 PRHDT and CDR2 FYEKMQ (reference sequence). V was cut by 5 bases and J by 1 base, with 20 bases left in between. CDR3 loop: CASSGGFVAVENTEAFF. The DNA of the CDR3 is TGTGCCAGCAGCGGCGGGTTTGTCGCGGTAGAGAACACTGAAGCTTTCTTT.

The genes are TRBV5-1 and TRBJ2-7; 12 nucleotides align to TRBD2. V dropped 0 bases and J dropped 3; count of bases not matched to a gene: 7. The CDR3 runs to 17 residues. Germline assignment: CDR1 SGHRS and CDR2 YFSETQ. CDR3: CASSLGLAGVGNYEQYF. Written as DNA, the CDR3 is TGCGCCAGCAGCTTGGGACTAGCGGGAGTGGGAAACTACGAGCAGTACTTC.

The V call is TRBV27, the J call TRBJ2-2, with 10 bases that match TRBD2. Germline CDR1 reads MNHEY; CDR2 reads SMNVEV (reference sequence). CDR3 length: 15 residues. V gave up 8 bases and J gave up 1 base; unmatched junction bases: 4. The chain's CDR3 is CASAWTSGNTGELFF. CDR3 bases: TGTGCCAGCGCCTGGACTAGCGGGAACACCGGGGAGCTGTTTTTT.

The genes are TRBV24-1 and TRBJ2-3; 10 positions match TRBD1. V lost 3 bases to trimming and J lost 4 bases; unmatched junction nucleotides: 12. Germline CDR1 reads KGHDR; CDR2 reads SFDVKD. The CDR3 contains 18 residues. CDR3 nucleotide sequence: TGTGCCACCAGTGATCCCTCCCGACAGGGGGCTTCTTCAGATACGCAGTATTTT. As protein: CATSDPSRQGASSDTQYF.

The rearrangement uses TRBV6-4 and TRBJ2-2; 7 bases are a match to TRBD1. Trimming took 8 bases from V and 3 from J; bases not matched to a gene: 12. The CDR3 is made up of 16 amino acids. Germline CDR1 is MRHNA and CDR2 is SNTAGT. The CDR3: CASRPQGTGDTGELFF. The CDR3 coding sequence is TGTGCCAGCCGGCCACAGGGGACGGGCGACACCGGGGAGCTGTTTTTT.

This chain connects TRBV1 to TRBJ1-1; the D call of TRBD1 is as the table states it, not checked on the DNA. TRBV1 is shown as a pseudogene. This CDR3 has 13 residues. The CDR3 sequence: CTSSQARQVEAFF. In nucleotides, the CDR3 is TGCACCAGCAGCCAAGCCCGACAGGTCGAAGCTTTCTTT.

The chain carries TRBV15 and TRBJ2-1, with 11 bases that match TRBD2. Looked up from germline, CDR1 is LNHNV and CDR2 is YYDKDF (reference sequence). There are 16 residues in the CDR3. The V gene end was trimmed by 2 bases and the J gene end by 4 bases; junction bases not matched to a gene: 4. CDR3 region: CATSRRTSGRYNEQFF. The CDR3 DNA reads TGTGCCACCAGCAGACGCACTAGCGGGAGATACAATGAGCAGTTCTTC. The whole variable domain, filled in from reference TRBV15 and TRBJ2-1, reads DAMVIQNPRYQVTQFGKPVTLSCSQTLNHNVMYWYQQKSSQAPKLLFHYYDKDFNNEADTPDNFQSRRPNTSFCFLDIRSPGLGDTAMYLCATSRRTSGRYNEQFFGPGTRLTVL.

This chain uses TRBV5-6 with TRBJ1-5; 8 nucleotides line up with TRBD1. CDR3 length: 15 amino acids. V gave up 1 base and J gave up 9 bases; unmatched junction bases: 9. The germline V gene has CDR1 SGHDT and CDR2 YYEEEE. CDR3 sequence: CASSLTTGGARPQHF. The CDR3 DNA follows: TGTGCCAGCAGCTTGACTACAGGGGGGGCGCGGCCCCAGCATTTT.

A few counts support this clone. This chain uses TRBV6-4 with TRBJ2-2; possible D gene TRBD1, 5 bases. Trimming stripped 4 bases from V and 2 bases from J, with 11 bases between. Germline V gives CDR1 MRHNA, CDR2 SNTAGT. The CDR3 is 15 residues long. CDR3 DNA: TGTGCCAGCAGTGTATCCCAGGGTAACACCGGGGAGCTGTTTTTT. Amino acids: CASSVSQGNTGELFF.

Comments on this clone: Because the CDR3's place on the DNA is in doubt, the DNA is left out and the CDR3 is given as listed by TCRdb. The rearrangement links TRBV19 to TRBJ1-2. The CDR3 adds up to 19 amino acids, both ends counted. CDR1 is LNHDA and CDR2 is SQIVND in the germline V gene (reference sequence). CDR3 protein: CASHPLGYTFGSASLGYTF.

The gene calls are TRBV19 and TRBJ2-1; no clear D gene. CDR1 is LNHDA and CDR2 is SQIVND in the germline V gene (reference sequence). The CDR3 contains 16 residues. Trimming stripped 1 base from V and 4 bases from J, with 14 bases between. The DNA of the CDR3 is TGTGCCAGTAGTATAGGAGTGGAGCTAAAATACAATGAGCAGTTCTTC. It encodes CASSIGVELKYNEQFF.

This clone was found a few times. The rearrangement links TRBV10-3 to TRBJ1-2, with TRBD1 matching 7 bases. The CDR3 runs to 12 residues. V was clipped by 9 bases and J by 2 bases; unmatched bases: 3. CDR1 is ENHRY, CDR2 SYGVKD, per germline. The CDR3 region has the DNA TGTGCCATTTCAGGGGGGAACTATGGCTACACCTTC. It is translated as CAISGGNYGYTF.

The gene calls are TRBV27 and TRBJ1-5, with D tentatively TRBD1 (6 bases). Germline loops: CDR1 MNHEY, CDR2 SMNVEV (reference sequence). With 2 bases removed from V and 3 bases from J, the gap between germline ends came to 8 bases. This CDR3 comprises 14 residues. The CDR3 here is CASSLDRFNQPQHF. CDR3 nucleotide sequence: TGTGCCAGCAGTTTAGACAGGTTCAATCAGCCCCAGCATTTT.

V is TRBV27 and J is TRBJ1-1; the D gene is possibly TRBD1 (6 bases). The CDR3 is 15 residues long. The V and J ends lost 8 bases and 1 base respectively, with 17 bases between them. From germline, CDR1 is MNHEY and CDR2 SMNVEV (reference sequence). The chain's CDR3 is CASRRGGGENTEAFF. In nucleotides, the CDR3 is TGTGCCAGCCGCCGGGGGGGCGGCGAGAACACTGAAGCTTTCTTT.